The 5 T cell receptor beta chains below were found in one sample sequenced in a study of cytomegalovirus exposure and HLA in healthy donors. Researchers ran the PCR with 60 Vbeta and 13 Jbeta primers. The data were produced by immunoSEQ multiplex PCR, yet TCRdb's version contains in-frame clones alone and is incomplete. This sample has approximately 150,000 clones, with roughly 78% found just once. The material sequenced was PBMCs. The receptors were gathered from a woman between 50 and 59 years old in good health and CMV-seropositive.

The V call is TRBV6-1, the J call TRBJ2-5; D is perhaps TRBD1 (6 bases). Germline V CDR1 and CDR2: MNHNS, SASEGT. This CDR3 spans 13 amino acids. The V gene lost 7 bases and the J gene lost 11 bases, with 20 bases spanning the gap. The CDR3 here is CASTVHRADEQYF. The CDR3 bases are TGTGCCAGCACGGTACACAGGGCCGATGAGCAGTACTTC.

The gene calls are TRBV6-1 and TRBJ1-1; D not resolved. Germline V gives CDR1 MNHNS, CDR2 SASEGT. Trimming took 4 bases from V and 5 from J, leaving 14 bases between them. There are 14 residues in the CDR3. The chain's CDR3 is CASSGFRGRTEAFF. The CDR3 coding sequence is TGTGCCAGCAGTGGGTTTCGGGGAAGGACTGAAGCTTTCTTT.

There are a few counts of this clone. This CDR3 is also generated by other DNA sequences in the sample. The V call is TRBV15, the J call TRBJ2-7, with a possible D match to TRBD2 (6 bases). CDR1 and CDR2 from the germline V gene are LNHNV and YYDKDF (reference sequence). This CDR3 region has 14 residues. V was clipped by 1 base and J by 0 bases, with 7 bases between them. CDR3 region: CATSRGGDSYEQYF. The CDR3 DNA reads TGTGCCACCAGCAGAGGGGGGGACTCCTACGAGCAGTACTTC.

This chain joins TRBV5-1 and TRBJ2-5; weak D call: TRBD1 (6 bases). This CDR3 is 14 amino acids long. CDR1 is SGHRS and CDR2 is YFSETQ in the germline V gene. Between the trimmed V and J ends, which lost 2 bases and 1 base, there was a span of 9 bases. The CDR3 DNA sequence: TGCGCCAGCAGCTTCCAGGGGCCCCAAGAGACCCAGTACTTC. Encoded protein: CASSFQGPQETQYF.

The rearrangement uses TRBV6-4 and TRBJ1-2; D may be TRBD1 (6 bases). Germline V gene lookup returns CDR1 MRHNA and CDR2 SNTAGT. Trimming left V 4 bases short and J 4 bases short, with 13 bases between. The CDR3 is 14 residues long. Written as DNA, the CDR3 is TGTGCCAGCAGTGCGAAACAGGGCTCCTATGGCTACACCTTC. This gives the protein CASSAKQGSYGYTF.